The 31 T cell receptor beta chains reported below all come from one sample, sequenced in a study of human T cells and chemical hapten exposure. Via MiXCR, TCRdb re-called the RACE reads, giving one row per CDR3 protein. The sample lists 60,000 to 75,000 distinct CDR3 sequences, around 6.6% occurring once. Time point described: pre-sensitization, week 0. Treatment: therapeutic diphenylcyclopropenone sensitization with weekly scalp DPC. The sample consisted of whole blood, taken in connection with sensitization to the hapten diphenylcyclopropenone (DPC). All receptors derive from a woman aged 25-40 years with alopecia areata. Some clones in this sample may be carry-over from other donors' samples.

This chain joins TRBV12-3 or TRBV12-4 and TRBJ2-3; unclear D gene. V was cut by 5 bases and J by 0 bases, with 6 bases left in between. This CDR3 has 13 amino acids. The chain's CDR3 is CASSPVSTDTQYF. The CDR3 DNA reads as TGTGCCAGCAGTCCGGTGAGCACAGATACGCAGTATTTT.

The chain carries TRBV15 and TRBJ2-2; D uncertain. This CDR3 spans 15 amino acids. Germline V lookup: CDR1 LNHNV, CDR2 YYDKDF (reference sequence). V dropped 0 bases and J dropped 1 base, with 6 bases sitting between them. This chain's CDR3 is CATSRDGMNTGELFF. CDR3 bases: TGTGCCACCAGCAGAGATGGGATGAACACCGGGGAGCTGTTTTTT.

This clonotype has ten or more counts. The chain is built from TRBV29-1 and TRBJ2-7; a possible D gene is TRBD1 (5 bases). Per the germline V gene, CDR1 is SQVTM and CDR2 is ANQGSEA. Between the trimmed V and J ends, which lost 4 bases and 0 bases, there was a span of 10 bases. This CDR3 is 13 amino acids long. The chain's CDR3 is CSVAQGISYEQYF. In DNA, the CDR3 is TGCAGCGTTGCTCAGGGCATCTCCTACGAGCAGTACTTC.

This clonotype came up many times. This chain links TRBV29-1 with TRBJ1-2; weak D call: TRBD1 (6 bases). CDR3 size: 14 residues. CDR1 is SQVTM and CDR2 is ANQGSEA in the germline V gene. V was pared by 6 bases and J by 0 bases, with 14 bases between. The CDR3 nucleotides read TGCAGCGTCCGTAGACAGGCAGCTAACTATGGCTACACCTTC. It translates to CSVRRQAANYGYTF.

This clonotype was observed a handful of times. The chain employs TRBV20-1 and TRBJ2-3, with 8 positions matching TRBD2. The CDR3 runs 15 residues. V gave up 5 bases and J gave up 3 bases; unmatched junction bases: 10. CDR1 is DFQATT and CDR2 is SNEGSKA in the germline V gene (reference sequence). Written as DNA, the CDR3 is TGCAGTGCTCGTGGAGGAGCGGGGGAGACAGATACGCAGTATTTT. It translates to CSARGGAGETDTQYF.

The sample holds many counts of this clonotype. The genes are TRBV20-1 and TRBJ2-3; tentative D call: TRBD2 (5 bases). V lost 6 bases and J 2 bases, leaving 15 bases between the germline ends. CDR1 and CDR2 (germline): DFQATT, SNEGSKA (reference sequence). CDR3 length: 14 residues. CDR3 in amino acids: CSAPSAEATDTQYF. The CDR3 nucleotides read TGCAGTGCCCCCTCTGCGGAGGCCACAGATACGCAGTATTTT.

This clonotype has a count of ten or more. The chain joins TRBV5-6 to TRBJ2-3; no clear D gene. V was cut by 4 bases and J by 2 bases, with 5 bases left in between. The germline V gene has CDR1 SGHDT and CDR2 YYEEEE. This CDR3 region has 12 residues. The CDR3 nucleotides are TGTGCCAGCAGCGGGAACACAGATACGCAGTATTTT. Translating gives CASSGNTDTQYF. The full variable domain, completed using reference TRBV5-6 and TRBJ2-3, is DAGVTQSPTHLIKTRGQQVTLRCSPKSGHDTVSWYQQALGQGPQFIFQYYEEEERQRGNFPDRFSGHQFPNYSSELNVNALLLGDSALYLCASSGNTDTQYFGPGTRLTVL.

As to this clonotype: With a much larger clone just one base away, this may be a read error. The chain has TRBV5-1 and TRBJ1-1, with D possibly matching TRBD1 (5 bases). CDR3 length: 16 residues. Germline CDR1 is SGHRS and CDR2 is YFSETQ. This CDR3 is CANSSGEGLWNTEAFF. The CDR3 coding sequence is TGCGCCAACAGCTCTGGCGAGGGACTGTGGAACACTGAAGCTTTCTTT.

This clonotype was detected only a few times. The rearrangement uses TRBV5-6 and TRBJ1-1; tentative D call: TRBD1 (5 bases). The V end was cut by 2 bases, the J end by 6 bases, with 14 bases between. This CDR3 region has 14 residues. CDR1 and CDR2 (germline): SGHDT, YYEEEE. CDR3 region: CASSFVRAGSEAFF. DNA of the CDR3: TGTGCCAGCAGCTTTGTCAGGGCTGGGTCTGAAGCTTTCTTT.

This clonotype was seen repeatedly, ten times or more. The V call is TRBV5-6, the J call TRBJ1-1; D is perhaps TRBD1 (5 bases). The V end was cut by 5 bases, the J end by 3 bases, with 11 bases between. CDR1 is SGHDT and CDR2 is YYEEEE in the germline V gene. This CDR3 has 13 amino acids. Here the CDR3 DNA reads TGTGCCAGCAGGGCACAGGACGACACTGAAGCTTTCTTT. Its translation: CASRAQDDTEAFF.

This chain connects TRBV12-5 to TRBJ2-3, with D possibly being TRBD1 (5 bases). Trimming shortened V by 0 bases and J by 4 bases, and 8 bases separated the two germline ends. This CDR3 contains 14 residues. CDR1 and CDR2 from the germline V gene are LGHNT and FRNRAP. The CDR3 protein is CASGLVPGSDTQYF. The CDR3 bases are TGTGCTAGTGGTTTGGTCCCAGGGTCAGATACGCAGTATTTT.

In its sample, this clonotype was seen many times. V usage is TRBV20-1 and J usage is TRBJ1-1; 7 bases align to TRBD1. Germline V CDR1 and CDR2: DFQATT, SNEGSKA (reference sequence). With 6 bases clipped from V and 7 bases from J, the junction kept 11 bases outside the gene matches. There are 13 residues in the CDR3. The CDR3 region is CSAPTGVRDEAFF. CDR3 bases: TGCAGTGCGCCTACAGGGGTTAGGGATGAAGCTTTCTTT.

This clonotype was detected a few times. The chain joins TRBV5-6 to TRBJ1-5; 12 positions agree with TRBD1. Looked up from germline, CDR1 is SGHDT and CDR2 is YYEEEE. The CDR3 totals 14 residues. Trimming took 5 bases from V and 7 from J; bases not matched to a gene: 4. Written as DNA, the CDR3 is TGTGCCAGCAGTTGGGGACAGGGGGCCCAGCCCCAGCATTTT. Protein sequence: CASSWGQGAQPQHF. Full variable domain (outside the CDR3, taken from reference TRBV5-6 and TRBJ1-5): DAGVTQSPTHLIKTRGQQVTLRCSPKSGHDTVSWYQQALGQGPQFIFQYYEEEERQRGNFPDRFSGHQFPNYSSELNVNALLLGDSALYLCASSWGQGAQPQHFGDGTRLSIL.

This clonotype was counted at least ten times. This chain uses TRBV7-8 with TRBJ2-2; 7 bases fit TRBD2. V was pared by 4 bases and J by 3 bases, with 8 bases of the junction left unmatched. Germline CDR1 is SGHVS and CDR2 is FQNEAQ. The CDR3 has 16 amino acids. The CDR3, as DNA: TGTGCCAGCAGCTCGAACCGGGACTATCACACCGGGGAGCTGTTTTTT. Its translation: CASSSNRDYHTGELFF.

For this clonotype: A read error may be the cause here, since a much bigger clone is one base away. V gene TRBV7-6 combines with J gene TRBJ2-1; a weak D match, TRBD2 (6 bases). The CDR3 spans 16 residues. Looked up from germline, CDR1 is SGHVS and CDR2 is FNYEAQ. CDR3 sequence (DNA): TGTGCCAGCAGCTCGGCTGGTAGCGGATTGAACAATGAGAAGTTCTTC. It yields the protein CASSSAGSGLNNEKFF.

This clonotype was detected ten times or more. CDR3 bases: TGTGCCAGCAGCTTGTTTGCTCGGACAGGGGGTTATGGCTACACCTTC. Its translation is CASSLFARTGGYGYTF. The gene calls are TRBV5-6 and TRBJ1-2; 10 bases line up with TRBD1. The V gene's germline CDR1 is SGHDT and CDR2 YYEEEE. V lost 1 base to trimming and J lost 5 bases; unmatched junction nucleotides: 8. CDR3 length: 16 residues.

This clonotype was found many times. The V gene is TRBV5-1, the J gene TRBJ1-4; TRBD1 matches 9 bases. CDR1 is SGHRS and CDR2 is YFSETQ in the germline V gene. CDR3 length: 14 residues. V was clipped by 4 bases and J by 5 bases; unmatched bases: 3. DNA of the CDR3: TGCGCCAGCAGCAGGGGGACAGGGAATGAAAAACTGTTTTTT. The encoded protein is CASSRGTGNEKLFF. Full variable domain (missing parts from reference TRBV5-1 and TRBJ1-4): KAGVTQTPRYLIKTRGQQVTLSCSPISGHRSVSWYQQTPGQGLQFLFEYFSETQRNKGNFPGRFSGRQFSNSRSEMNVSTLELGDSALYLCASSRGTGNEKLFFGSGTQLSVL.

At least ten counts were recorded for this clonotype. This rearrangement joins TRBV6-1 to TRBJ1-2; D is perhaps TRBD1 (6 bases). The V gene lost 3 bases and the J gene lost 4 bases, with 12 bases spanning the gap. Germline loops: CDR1 MNHNS, CDR2 SASEGT. The CDR3 is 14 residues long. This chain's CDR3 is CASSDQTGPYGYTF. The CDR3, as DNA: TGTGCCAGCAGTGACCAGACAGGACCCTATGGCTACACCTTC.

The CDR3 nucleotides are TGTGCCACCAGTGACAAGACTAGCGGGCACGAGCAGTACTTC. Its translation is CATSDKTSGHEQYF. The chain employs TRBV24-1 and TRBJ2-7; 10 nucleotides align to TRBD2. V lost 4 bases and J lost 5; bases outside the gene matches: 4. The CDR3 sequence is 14 residues long. Germline V lookup: CDR1 KGHDR, CDR2 SFDVKD.

This clonotype has just a few counts. The chain has TRBV4-2 and TRBJ1-1, with D unresolved. CDR3 length equals 14 residues. The germline V gene encodes CDR1 LGHNA and CDR2 YNFKEQ. The V end was cut by 1 base, the J end by 3 bases, with 9 bases between. The CDR3 nucleotides read TGTGCCAGCAGCCAAGGGGATCAGGACACTGAAGCTTTCTTT. It encodes CASSQGDQDTEAFF.

The gene calls are TRBV12-3 or TRBV12-4 and TRBJ2-5, with D maybe TRBD2 (6 bases). The V gene lost 5 bases and the J gene lost 4 bases, with 8 bases spanning the gap. The CDR3 loop spans 12 amino acids. CDR3 in DNA: TGTGCCAGCAGTCCCGGGGGAGAGACCCAGTACTTC. It specifies CASSPGGETQYF.

Many counts were recorded for this clonotype. The rearrangement uses TRBV29-1 and TRBJ2-3, with D possibly TRBD2 on 6 matching bases. Trimming cost V 2 bases and J 8 bases, with 14 bases left between them. CDR1 SQVTM and CDR2 ANQGSEA come from the germline V gene. The length of the CDR3 is 13 residues. The DNA for the CDR3 is TGCAGCGTTGAAAGTGTAGCGGAAGGTACGCAGTATTTT. Translated, it gives CSVESVAEGTQYF.

The rearrangement joins TRBV5-4 to TRBJ1-2; no clear D gene. Germline V gene lookup returns CDR1 SGHNT and CDR2 YYREEE (reference sequence). The CDR3 extends over 15 amino acids. Trimming stripped 4 bases from V and 7 bases from J, with 20 bases between. This chain's CDR3 is CASSPPERLRGGYTF. CDR3 sequence (DNA): TGTGCCAGCAGCCCCCCCGAACGCCTTCGGGGTGGCTACACCTTC.

This clonotype was seen repeatedly, ten times or more. The chain recombines TRBV29-1 with TRBJ1-1, with 8 bases that match TRBD1. The CDR3 length is 12 residues. Germline CDR1 SQVTM, CDR2 ANQGSEA. With 3 bases clipped from V and 11 bases from J, the junction kept 8 bases outside the gene matches. The CDR3 nucleotides read TGCAGCGTTGATTCTCGAACAGGGGGGGCTTTCTTT. Translating it yields CSVDSRTGGAFF.

Concerning this clonotype itself: Germline is not matched at one junction end, which may reflect a read error. The chain uses TRBV2 and TRBJ1-1, with a tentative D call TRBD1 (6 bases). Germline V CDR1 and CDR2: SNHLY, FYNNEI. The CDR3 consists of 17 residues. CDR3 nucleotide sequence: TGTGCCAGCAGTGAAGCGGGCAGGGGTGGGGACTACACCGAAGCTTTCTTT. It translates to CASSEAGRGGDYTEAFF.

This clonotype was counted many times. The chain couples TRBV24-1 to TRBJ2-1; TRBD2 agrees at 10 bases. CDR3 length equals 15 residues. Trimming at V came to 1 base and at J to 8 bases, leaving 4 bases not matched to a gene. Germline V gene lookup returns CDR1 KGHDR and CDR2 SFDVKD. The CDR3 DNA sequence: TGTGCCACCAGTGATTTTCTAGCGGGGGTCGATGAGCAGTTCTTC. Translating gives CATSDFLAGVDEQFF.

This clonotype appeared many times. The chain carries TRBV5-1 and TRBJ2-3, with TRBD2 identical over 8 bases. This CDR3 region has 17 residues. The germline V gene encodes CDR1 SGHRS and CDR2 YFSETQ. V dropped 0 bases and J dropped 5; count of bases not matched to a gene: 11. CDR3: CASSLVGGGRFGDTQYF. The DNA for the CDR3 is TGCGCCAGCAGCTTGGTTGGCGGGGGGCGGTTTGGAGATACGCAGTATTTT.

This clonotype was counted at least ten times. V and J are TRBV29-1 and TRBJ2-1, with TRBD1 identical over 7 bases. CDR3 length equals 12 residues. CDR1 is SQVTM, CDR2 ANQGSEA, per germline. V lost 6 bases to trimming and J lost 4 bases; unmatched junction nucleotides: 3. Here the CDR3 reads CSVDREYNEQFF. CDR3 nucleotide sequence: TGCAGCGTAGACAGGGAATACAATGAGCAGTTCTTC.

This clonotype has a count of ten or more. CDR3 residues: CSARNLGGGAYEQYF. As DNA, the CDR3 is TGCAGTGCTAGAAATCTAGGGGGGGGAGCCTACGAGCAGTACTTC. The chain combines TRBV20-1 with TRBJ2-7; D possibly corresponds to TRBD2 (7 bases). The CDR3 length is 15 residues. The germline gives CDR1 DFQATT, CDR2 SNEGSKA (reference sequence). The V and J ends lost 2 bases and 2 bases respectively, with 16 bases between them.

This clonotype has only a few counts. The CDR3 here is CASSIGPALNTEAFF. CDR3 sequence (DNA): TGTGCCAGTAGTATAGGACCGGCGCTGAACACTGAAGCTTTCTTT. J is TRBJ1-1 and V is TRBV19; no clear D. The V gene lost 1 base and the J gene lost 0 bases, with 9 bases spanning the gap. The CDR3 spans 15 residues. Germline V gene data show CDR1 as LNHDA and CDR2 as SQIVND (reference sequence).

The table lists this clonotype with a few counts. The chain uses TRBV5-1 and TRBJ2-1; TRBD2 matches 8 bases. The ends lost 3 bases at V and 5 bases at J; junction bases unmatched: 13. CDR3 length equals 17 residues. In germline, CDR1 is SGHRS, CDR2 YFSETQ. This CDR3 reads CASSSGLSGGAHNEQFF. In DNA form, the CDR3 reads TGCGCCAGCAGCTCCGGTCTTTCGGGGGGGGCCCACAATGAGCAGTTCTTC.